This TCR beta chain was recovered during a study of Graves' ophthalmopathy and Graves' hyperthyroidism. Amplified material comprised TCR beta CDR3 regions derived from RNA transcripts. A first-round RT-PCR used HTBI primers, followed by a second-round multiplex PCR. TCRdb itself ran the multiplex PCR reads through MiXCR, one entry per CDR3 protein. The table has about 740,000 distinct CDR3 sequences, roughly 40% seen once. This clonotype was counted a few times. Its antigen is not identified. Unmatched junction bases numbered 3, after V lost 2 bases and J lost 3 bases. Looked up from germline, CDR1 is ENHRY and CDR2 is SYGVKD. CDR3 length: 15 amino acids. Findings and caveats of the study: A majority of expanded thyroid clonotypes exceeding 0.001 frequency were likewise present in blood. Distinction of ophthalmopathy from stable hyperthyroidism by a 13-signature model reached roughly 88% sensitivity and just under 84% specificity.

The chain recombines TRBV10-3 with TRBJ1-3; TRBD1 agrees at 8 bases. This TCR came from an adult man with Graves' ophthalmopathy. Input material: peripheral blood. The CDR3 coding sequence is TGTGCCATCAGTGAGGACAGGGGCAGTGGAAACACCATATATTTT. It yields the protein CAISEDRGSGNTIYF.